The 2 T cell receptor beta chains presented below share a single source sample, sequenced in a study of OX40 agonist ivuxolimab in advanced cancers. This table comes from immunoSEQ multiplex PCR, and its TCRdb copy is limited to in-frame clones, with some not included. The data show about 88,000 clones, with roughly 84% seen just once and 3.8% held by the top ten. The sample consisted of CD4+ or CD8+ T cells sorted from blood, taken in a trial of the OX40 agonist ivuxolimab. All receptors come from an adult with an advanced solid tumor such as melanoma, head and neck, liver or kidney cancer.

The gene calls are TRBV7-9 and TRBJ1-2, with 9 bases identical to TRBD1. Trimming cost V 5 bases and J 6 bases; bases outside gene matches: 4. The CDR3 runs 13 residues. The germline V gene encodes CDR1 SEHNR and CDR2 FQNEAQ (reference sequence). The CDR3 sequence: CASSQQGANGYTF. In DNA, the CDR3 is TGTGCCAGCAGCCAACAGGGGGCGAATGGCTACACCTTC.

This clone was seen once. The chain joins TRBV28 to TRBJ2-3; 10 nucleotides agree with TRBD2. The CDR3 length is 16 residues. Germline trimming cut 2 bases from V and 4 bases from J; bases unmatched to any gene: 6. The germline V gene has CDR1 MDHEN and CDR2 SYDVKM. The DNA of the CDR3 is TGTGCCAGCAGTTTACCTAGCGGGAGTGCGGCAGATACGCAGTATTTT. Translating it yields CASSLPSGSAADTQYF.